A selection of T cell receptor beta chains follows, all from one sample in a study of OX40 agonist ivuxolimab in advanced cancers. Sequencing was performed with immunoSEQ multiplex PCR; in TCRdb, only in-frame clones are kept and a portion is missing. The table lists fewer than 65,000 clones, more than 80% of them singletons, with about 5% in the top ten. The input for sequencing was CD4+ or CD8+ T cells sorted from blood, taken in a trial of the OX40 agonist ivuxolimab. These receptor sequences come from an adult with an advanced solid tumor such as melanoma, head and neck, liver or kidney cancer. Each CDR3 is given with its conserved first and last residue. The order of the fields is CDR3 protein, J gene, V gene, CDR3 length.

CDR3: CASRLAGVGDTQYF
J: TRBJ2-3
V: TRBV14
length: 14

CDR3: CASSPGGGRGRSTGELFF
J: TRBJ2-2
V: TRBV7-2
length: 18

CDR3: CASSPVGDQPQHF
J: TRBJ1-5
V: TRBV7-9
length: 13

CDR3: CASSQDLARLAGGGELFF
J: TRBJ2-2
V: TRBV4-2
length: 18

CDR3: CASSELARQDEQYF
J: .
V: TRBV7-2
length: 14

CDR3: CAWSVGQIHYGYTF
J: TRBJ1-2
V: TRBV30
length: 14

CDR3: CASSRDRVALSGYTF
J: TRBJ1-2
V: TRBV28
length: 15

CDR3: CASSLGGPRTDTQYF
J: TRBJ2-3
V: TRBV5-4
length: 15

CDR3: CASTNLGTPTYEQYF
J: TRBJ2-7
V: TRBV6-1
length: 15

CDR3: CASSQLLSGQTFF
J: TRBJ2-1
V: TRBV4-1
length: 13

CDR3: CASRTDRDSTGKLFF
J: TRBJ1-4
V: TRBV6-5
length: 15

CDR3: CASSVALPGEQFF
J: TRBJ2-1
V: TRBV9
length: 13

CDR3: CASSVGTANEKLFF
J: TRBJ1-4
V: TRBV2
length: 14

CDR3: CASSYGAATNEKLFF
J: TRBJ1-4
V: TRBV6-6
length: 15

CDR3: CSAQALAGSGELFF
J: TRBJ2-2
V: TRBV29-1
length: 14

CDR3: CASSGSGTNGYTF
J: TRBJ1-2
V: TRBV6-1
length: 13

CDR3: CASSLVASGKHEQFF
J: TRBJ2-1
V: TRBV5-4
length: 15

CDR3: CASSPRGGNLGEQYF
J: TRBJ2-7
V: TRBV5-1
length: 15

CDR3: CASSPPGLDNTGELFF
J: TRBJ2-2
V: TRBV18
length: 16

CDR3: CASSERGGQYF
J: TRBJ2-7
V: TRBV6-5
length: 11

CDR3: CASSLVSTDTQYF
J: TRBJ2-3
V: TRBV7-3
length: 13

CDR3: CASSGYRGRGTGELFF
J: TRBJ2-2
V: TRBV6-1
length: 16

CDR3: CASRPTSGALGTGELFF
J: TRBJ2-2
V: TRBV7-3
length: 17

CDR3: CASKGLAGGAHEQYF
J: TRBJ2-7
V: TRBV7-2
length: 15

CDR3: CASRVLAGQETQYF
J: TRBJ2-5
V: TRBV5-1
length: 14

CDR3: CASSQDRAGSYGYTF
J: TRBJ1-2
V: TRBV4-2
length: 15

CDR3: CASRFDLISADYEQYF
J: TRBJ2-7
V: TRBV6-6
length: 16

CDR3: CASRAQGTNPTDTQYF
J: TRBJ2-3
V: TRBV11-2
length: 16

CDR3: CASSQMRAGNTIYF
J: TRBJ1-3
V: TRBV4-1
length: 14

CDR3: CASSRRDRAYNEQFF
J: TRBJ2-1
V: TRBV5-4
length: 15

CDR3: CASSLHREPYEQYF
J: TRBJ2-7
V: TRBV28
length: 14

CDR3: CASSLAGTRTDTQYF
J: TRBJ2-3
V: TRBV7-9
length: 15

CDR3: CASNPSGNYEQYF
J: TRBJ2-7
V: TRBV9
length: 13

CDR3: CASSLNGRTIYF
J: TRBJ1-3
V: TRBV7-3
length: 12

CDR3: CAWSPHNEKLFF
J: TRBJ1-4
V: TRBV30
length: 12

CDR3: CASRRDESLGEKLFF
J: TRBJ1-4
V: TRBV5-1
length: 15

CDR3: CASSLWAPGTSGRRLDTQYF
J: TRBJ2-3
V: TRBV28
length: 20

CDR3: CASGFNLRSPLPWANVLTF
J: TRBJ2-6
V: TRBV12-5
length: 19

CDR3: CASSQGAGGYDYNEQFF
J: TRBJ2-1
V: TRBV4-2
length: 17

CDR3: CASSLDGVREKLFF
J: TRBJ1-4
V: TRBV7-2
length: 14